The text below deals with one T cell receptor (beta chain). The antigen it recognizes is unknown. It has no much larger one-base neighbor in the sample; base qualities were not kept. Each collaborating institution followed its own protocols to collect whole blood in K2EDTA tubes. For TCRbeta analysis, collaborators shipped samples as frozen whole blood, isolated PBMCs, or DNA extracted from either of those sample types. TCRbeta CDR3 regions were amplified from genomic DNA using the immunoSEQ Assay, a bias-controlled multiplex PCR. Processing in the source paper ran as follows. The number of nucleated cells in each sample was estimated from the amplification of reference gene primers within the assay. To quantify the absolute abundance of each unique TCRbeta CDR3 rearrangement, sequence reads were collapsed and filtered. For each sample, productive Simpson clonality was calculated by taking the square root of Simpson's diversity index across productive rearrangements. TCRdb stores this immuneACCESS table with in-frame sequences only. Part of the clones is absent; in the studies checked, under half of the shortfall reflects unresolved V genes, and no reason is known for the rest. That table supplies the V and J calls and clone size; D and trimming were determined from the DNA. Within this sample are around 50,000 clones, with over 80% of them counted one time only. The ten largest account for roughly 22% of the sample.

This record comes from a study of blood T cell repertoires in COVID-19 (dated by TCRdb to about 2020). Some background on the complete study: Samples from collaborators originated in the United States, Italy and Spain and spanned both the acute and convalescent phases of COVID-19. Sample metadata almost always included a de-identified subject ID, COVID-19 status, age in years and sex. Subjects who had been exposed to COVID-19, were actively infected with it, or had recovered from it provided the deeply sampled blood TCRbeta repertoires that made up the dataset. The samples were drawn from the first 160 participants of the ongoing ImmuneRACE study and from more than 1,000 subjects provided by 6 global collaborators. A freely available public database, intended as a resource for researchers studying the immune response to SARS-CoV-2, is where the repertoires were released. The prospective study material was composed of cDNA or gDNA derived from T cells, B-cell-depleted T cells, or PBMCs. Where HLA class I and class II types were available, the types were taken from metadata supplied by the sample provider, not from assay-based typing. What the research found in general, with its limitations: Clinical and demographic metadata were provided uncurated, with the amount varying by source and participant.

The CDR3 has 15 amino acids, counting the end cysteine and phenylalanine. Kept here is only the CDR3 DNA, which spans 45 bases and is read in frame from base 1. The germline V gene (reference sequence) sets CDR1 to LNHDA and CDR2 to SQIVND. V is pruned by 10 bases and J by 2 bases, leaving 12 bases of the junction without a gene match. The receptor comes from a woman aged 55-75 years with acute or convalescent COVID-19. Sequencing used peripheral blood. The chain is encoded by TRBV19 joined to TRBJ2-7; 9 central nucleotides agree with TRBD1. The sequenced DNA: TGTGCCACCGCGCCCAGGACAGGGGTTGCCTACGAGCAGTACTTC. Its translation is CATAPRTGVAYEQYF.